Below are 6 T cell receptor beta chains sequenced from a single sample in a study of blood T cell repertoires in COVID-19. The data were produced by immunoSEQ multiplex PCR, yet TCRdb's version contains in-frame clones alone and is incomplete. The data hold roughly 48,000 clones, with more than 70% observed a single time. The sequenced sample consisted of peripheral blood. The receptors here all came from an elderly woman with acute or convalescent COVID-19.

The rearrangement links TRBV10-3 to TRBJ2-5; TRBD2 might be the D (6 bases). Germline assignment: CDR1 ENHRY and CDR2 SYGVKD. Trimming removed 3 bases from V and 3 bases from J, with 11 bases in between. The CDR3 loop spans 14 amino acids. CDR3 region: CAISDREAEETQYF. The CDR3 DNA sequence: TGTGCCATCAGTGACAGGGAGGCCGAAGAGACCCAGTACTTC.

The chain couples TRBV15 to TRBJ1-2, with 7 bases lining up with TRBD1. This CDR3 region has 17 residues. J was trimmed by 1 base and V by 0 bases; bases with no gene match: 8. The germline V gene encodes CDR1 LNHNV and CDR2 YYDKDF (reference sequence). DNA of the CDR3: TGTGCCACCAGCAGAGATCAGCTTAACAGGGGTAACTATGGCTACACCTTC. This translates into CATSRDQLNRGNYGYTF.

The chain joins TRBV10-3 to TRBJ2-3; weak D call: TRBD2 (6 bases). Germline CDR1 and CDR2: ENHRY and SYGVKD. V was cut by 7 bases and J by 5 bases, with 16 bases left in between. The CDR3 consists of 14 residues. CDR3 sequence reads: CAITSRLEGDTQYF. The CDR3, as DNA: TGTGCCATCACAAGTCGGCTGGAGGGAGATACGCAGTATTTT.

The V gene is TRBV3-1 (or the pseudogene TRBV3-2), the J gene TRBJ1-2; TRBD1 is a possible D gene (5 bases). Trimming removed 0 bases at V and 6 bases at J, with 8 bases between. CDR1 and CDR2 from the germline V gene are LGHDT and YNNKEL (reference sequence). The CDR3 runs 13 residues. The CDR3 loop is CASSQDRVDGYTF. The CDR3 DNA reads as TGTGCCAGCAGCCAAGACAGGGTAGATGGCTACACCTTC.

The rearrangement links TRBV5-1 to TRBJ2-2, with TRBD1 matching 8 bases. V gave up 3 bases and J gave up 5 bases; unmatched junction bases: 9. There are 16 residues in the CDR3. CDR1 is SGHRS, CDR2 YFSETQ, per germline. DNA of the CDR3: TGCGCCAGCAGCTCCCTACGAGGGGACAGGACCGGGGAGCTGTTTTTT. It encodes CASSSLRGDRTGELFF. Complete variable domain (other parts from reference TRBV5-1 and TRBJ2-2): KAGVTQTPRYLIKTRGQQVTLSCSPISGHRSVSWYQQTPGQGLQFLFEYFSETQRNKGNFPGRFSGRQFSNSRSEMNVSTLELGDSALYLCASSSLRGDRTGELFFGEGSRLTVL.

V usage is TRBV7-9 and J usage is TRBJ2-5; TRBD2 might be the D (5 bases). Trimming took off 5 bases at V and 3 bases at J, with 10 bases between the two ends. The length of the CDR3 is 13 residues. Germline V gene data show CDR1 as SEHNR and CDR2 as FQNEAQ (reference sequence). This CDR3 is CASSLSGEETQYF. The CDR3 DNA sequence: TGTGCCAGCAGCCTGTCCGGGGAAGAGACCCAGTACTTC.